A selection of T cell receptor beta chains follows, all from one sample in a study of CD8+ T cells in alopecia areata. TCRdb's table, derived via immunoSEQ multiplex PCR, lists solely in-frame clones and lacks some. The sample has 150,000 to 200,000 clones; less than 70% are singletons. The source was CD4+ T cells sorted from blood, collected at approximately week 49, from a patient treated with tofacitinib. These receptors all stem from a human donor with alopecia areata. The CDR3 runs from the conserved cysteine through the conserved F or W. D genes are given only for firm matches. Size is omitted from some rows. Given values are once, few, many or a class for expanded clones.

v_call: TRBV9; d_call: TRBD2; j_call: TRBJ2-1; clone_size: once; cdr3_aa: CASSVSGGNYNEQFF; cdr3_nt: TGTGCCAGCAGCGTCAGCGGGGGCAACTACAATGAGCAGTTCTTC
v_call: TRBV6-5; d_call: .; j_call: TRBJ1-6; clone_size: .; cdr3_aa: CASRVTGQRNSPLHF; cdr3_nt: TGTGCCAGCAGGGTGACAGGACAACGTAATTCACCCCTCCACTTT
v_call: TRBV6-4; d_call: .; j_call: TRBJ2-6; clone_size: medium-sized; cdr3_aa: CASSDGSSGANVLTF; cdr3_nt: TGTGCCAGCAGTGACGGCAGCTCTGGGGCCAACGTCCTGACTTTC
v_call: TRBV29-1; d_call: TRBD1; j_call: TRBJ2-5; clone_size: .; cdr3_aa: CSVALQGLYQETQYF; cdr3_nt: TGCAGCGTCGCTTTACAGGGGCTGTACCAAGAGACCCAGTACTTC
v_call: TRBV5-4; d_call: TRBD1; j_call: TRBJ1-2; clone_size: .; cdr3_aa: CASTTSNRGVYGYTF; cdr3_nt: TGTGCCAGCACCACATCAAACAGGGGTGTCTATGGCTACACCTTC
v_call: TRBV29-1; d_call: .; j_call: TRBJ2-3; clone_size: .; cdr3_aa: CSVPRAGMTDTQYF; cdr3_nt: TGCAGCGTGCCAAGGGCGGGGATGACAGATACGCAGTATTTT
v_call: TRBV10-3; d_call: TRBD2; j_call: TRBJ2-7; clone_size: .; cdr3_aa: CAISQTSGASYEQYF; cdr3_nt: TGTGCCATCAGTCAGACTAGCGGGGCGTCCTACGAGCAGTACTTC
v_call: TRBV5-1; d_call: .; j_call: TRBJ1-5; clone_size: .; cdr3_aa: CASKLGTQINQPQHF; cdr3_nt: TGCGCCAGCAAACTCGGGACCCAGATCAATCAGCCCCAGCATTTT
v_call: TRBV27; d_call: .; j_call: TRBJ1-1; clone_size: .; cdr3_aa: CASSLLAGDTEAFF; cdr3_nt: TGTGCCAGCAGTTTATTGGCAGGGGACACTGAAGCTTTCTTT
v_call: TRBV29-1; d_call: .; j_call: TRBJ1-2; clone_size: .; cdr3_aa: CSVDSFRYGYTF; cdr3_nt: TGCAGCGTTGACAGCTTTAGATATGGCTACACCTTC
v_call: TRBV9; d_call: TRBD1; j_call: TRBJ2-5; clone_size: .; cdr3_aa: CASSAWTGAQETQYF; cdr3_nt: TGTGCCAGCAGCGCCTGGACAGGAGCCCAAGAGACCCAGTACTTC
v_call: TRBV5-1; d_call: .; j_call: TRBJ1-1; clone_size: .; cdr3_aa: CASSLTVNTEAFF; cdr3_nt: TGCGCCAGCAGCTTGACAGTGAACACTGAAGCTTTCTTT
v_call: TRBV4-3; d_call: TRBD2; j_call: TRBJ2-7; clone_size: .; cdr3_aa: CASSQLPGTNYEQYF; cdr3_nt: TGCGCCAGCAGCCAACTCCCTGGGACTAACTACGAGCAGTACTTC
v_call: TRBV5-1; d_call: TRBD1; j_call: TRBJ2-3; clone_size: .; cdr3_aa: CASSLGQGEYTDTQYF; cdr3_nt: TGCGCCAGCAGCTTGGGACAGGGGGAGTACACAGATACGCAGTATTTT
v_call: TRBV29-1; d_call: .; j_call: TRBJ2-3; clone_size: few; cdr3_aa: CSGSASTDTQYF; cdr3_nt: TGCAGCGGATCTGCTAGCACAGATACGCAGTATTTT
v_call: TRBV7-9; d_call: .; j_call: TRBJ2-7; clone_size: .; cdr3_aa: CASSSSGPYEQYF; cdr3_nt: TGTGCCAGCAGCTCCTCGGGACCGTACGAGCAGTACTTC
v_call: TRBV19; d_call: .; j_call: TRBJ1-1; clone_size: once; cdr3_aa: CASSTFGWRRDTEAFF; cdr3_nt: TGTGCCAGTAGTACGTTCGGGTGGAGGAGGGACACTGAAGCTTTCTTT
v_call: TRBV2; d_call: .; j_call: TRBJ2-7; clone_size: .; cdr3_aa: CASSAEVDEQYF; cdr3_nt: TGTGCCAGCTCGGCGGAGGTAGACGAGCAGTACTTC
v_call: TRBV20-1; d_call: .; j_call: TRBJ2-1; clone_size: .; cdr3_aa: CSARDGEQFF; cdr3_nt: TGCAGTGCTAGAGATGGGGAGCAGTTCTTC
v_call: TRBV30; d_call: TRBD1; j_call: TRBJ1-1; clone_size: once; cdr3_aa: CAWSPEQGLAFF; cdr3_nt: TGTGCCTGGAGCCCCGAACAGGGGCTGGCTTTCTTT
v_call: TRBV7-2; d_call: .; j_call: TRBJ1-1; clone_size: few; cdr3_aa: CASSLTPGNTEAFF; cdr3_nt: TGTGCCAGCAGCTTAACTCCCGGGAACACTGAAGCTTTCTTT
v_call: TRBV4-3; d_call: .; j_call: TRBJ1-1; clone_size: .; cdr3_aa: CASSSTTRGRTEAFF; cdr3_nt: TGCGCCAGCAGCAGCACTACCAGGGGAAGGACTGAAGCTTTCTTT
v_call: TRBV5-1; d_call: TRBD1; j_call: TRBJ1-2; clone_size: .; cdr3_aa: CASSSTGGANYGYTF; cdr3_nt: TGCGCCAGCAGCTCGACAGGGGGCGCCAACTATGGCTACACCTTC
v_call: TRBV19; d_call: .; j_call: TRBJ1-4; clone_size: .; cdr3_aa: CASRRQYNEKLFF; cdr3_nt: TGTGCCAGTAGGAGACAGTATAATGAAAAACTGTTTTTT
v_call: TRBV5-1; d_call: TRBD1; j_call: TRBJ1-1; clone_size: once; cdr3_aa: CASSPIPGTVNTEAFF; cdr3_nt: TGCGCCAGCAGCCCAATACCCGGGACAGTGAACACTGAAGCTTTCTTT
v_call: TRBV9; d_call: .; j_call: TRBJ1-1; clone_size: .; cdr3_aa: CASSWRGNTEAFF; cdr3_nt: TGTGCCAGCAGCTGGCGGGGGAACACTGAAGCTTTCTTT
v_call: TRBV7-7; d_call: .; j_call: TRBJ2-1; clone_size: .; cdr3_aa: CASSSPGVDEQFF; cdr3_nt: TGTGCCAGCAGCTCCCCAGGGGTGGATGAGCAGTTCTTC
v_call: TRBV7-9; d_call: TRBD1; j_call: TRBJ1-5; clone_size: few; cdr3_aa: CASSPGQGYQPQHF; cdr3_nt: TGTGCCAGCAGCCCGGGACAGGGCTATCAGCCCCAGCATTTT
v_call: TRBV5-6; d_call: TRBD1; j_call: TRBJ2-7; clone_size: .; cdr3_aa: CASRSTGGSYEQYF; cdr3_nt: TGTGCCAGCAGATCGACAGGGGGCTCCTACGAGCAGTACTTC
v_call: TRBV9; d_call: TRBD1; j_call: TRBJ1-6; clone_size: few; cdr3_aa: CASSATGTNNSPLHF; cdr3_nt: TGTGCCAGCAGCGCGACAGGGACCAATAATTCACCCCTCCACTTT
v_call: TRBV6-5; d_call: .; j_call: TRBJ1-1; clone_size: .; cdr3_aa: CASSYLSGTSEAFF; cdr3_nt: TGTGCCAGCAGTTACTTATCCGGGACATCTGAAGCTTTCTTT
v_call: TRBV15; d_call: .; j_call: TRBJ1-5; clone_size: .; cdr3_aa: CATSRARGQPQHF; cdr3_nt: TGTGCCACCAGCAGAGCCCGGGGTCAGCCCCAGCATTTT
v_call: TRBV14; d_call: TRBD1; j_call: TRBJ1-1; clone_size: .; cdr3_aa: CASSRARTGIMNTEAFF; cdr3_nt: TGTGCCAGCAGCCGAGCCAGGACAGGGATCATGAACACTGAAGCTTTCTTT
v_call: TRBV7-2; d_call: .; j_call: TRBJ1-2; clone_size: few; cdr3_aa: CASSYRLRAQYGYTF; cdr3_nt: TGTGCCAGCAGCTACCGTCTGAGGGCCCAGTATGGCTACACCTTC
v_call: TRBV13; d_call: .; j_call: TRBJ2-7; clone_size: .; cdr3_aa: CASSLGAYEQYF; cdr3_nt: TGTGCCAGCAGCTTAGGAGCCTACGAGCAGTACTTC
v_call: TRBV9; d_call: .; j_call: TRBJ1-2; clone_size: .; cdr3_aa: CASSDGSYYGYTF; cdr3_nt: TGTGCCAGCAGCGACGGATCGTACTATGGCTACACCTTC
v_call: TRBV4-1; d_call: TRBD2; j_call: TRBJ2-3; clone_size: .; cdr3_aa: CASSQPSGGNTDTQYF; cdr3_nt: TGCGCCAGCAGCCAACCTAGCGGGGGGAACACAGATACGCAGTATTTT
v_call: TRBV30; d_call: .; j_call: TRBJ1-6; clone_size: .; cdr3_aa: CAWRAGESPLHF; cdr3_nt: TGTGCCTGGAGGGCGGGGGAATCACCCCTCCACTTT
v_call: TRBV4-3; d_call: .; j_call: TRBJ1-5; clone_size: .; cdr3_aa: CASSQEEYQPQHF; cdr3_nt: TGCGCCAGCAGCCAGGAGGAATATCAGCCCCAGCATTTT
v_call: TRBV5-1; d_call: TRBD1; j_call: TRBJ2-2; clone_size: .; cdr3_aa: CASSLAGQANTGELFF; cdr3_nt: TGCGCCAGCAGCTTGGCGGGACAGGCGAACACCGGGGAGCTGTTTTTT
v_call: TRBV20-1; d_call: .; j_call: TRBJ2-3; clone_size: .; cdr3_aa: CSALVYGQYF; cdr3_nt: TGCAGTGCTTTGGTTTACGGGCAGTATTTT
v_call: TRBV5-1; d_call: TRBD2; j_call: TRBJ2-5; clone_size: .; cdr3_aa: CASSLGLAGGLETQYF; cdr3_nt: TGCGCCAGCAGCTTGGGTCTAGCGGGGGGCCTTGAGACCCAGTACTTC